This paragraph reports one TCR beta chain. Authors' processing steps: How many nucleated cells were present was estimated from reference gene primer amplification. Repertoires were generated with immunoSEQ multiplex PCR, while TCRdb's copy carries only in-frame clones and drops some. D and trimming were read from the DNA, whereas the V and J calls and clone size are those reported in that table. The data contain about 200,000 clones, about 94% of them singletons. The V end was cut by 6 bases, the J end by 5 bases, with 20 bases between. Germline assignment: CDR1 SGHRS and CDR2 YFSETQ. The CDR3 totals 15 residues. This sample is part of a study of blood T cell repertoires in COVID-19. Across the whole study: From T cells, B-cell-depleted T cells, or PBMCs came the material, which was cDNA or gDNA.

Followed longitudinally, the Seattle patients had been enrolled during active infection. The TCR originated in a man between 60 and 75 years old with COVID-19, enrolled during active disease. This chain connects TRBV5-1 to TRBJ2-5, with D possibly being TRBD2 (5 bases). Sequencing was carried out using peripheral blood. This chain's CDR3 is CASKISGGSGETQYF. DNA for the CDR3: TGCGCCAGCAAAATTTCTGGAGGTTCAGGCGAGACCCAGTACTTC.